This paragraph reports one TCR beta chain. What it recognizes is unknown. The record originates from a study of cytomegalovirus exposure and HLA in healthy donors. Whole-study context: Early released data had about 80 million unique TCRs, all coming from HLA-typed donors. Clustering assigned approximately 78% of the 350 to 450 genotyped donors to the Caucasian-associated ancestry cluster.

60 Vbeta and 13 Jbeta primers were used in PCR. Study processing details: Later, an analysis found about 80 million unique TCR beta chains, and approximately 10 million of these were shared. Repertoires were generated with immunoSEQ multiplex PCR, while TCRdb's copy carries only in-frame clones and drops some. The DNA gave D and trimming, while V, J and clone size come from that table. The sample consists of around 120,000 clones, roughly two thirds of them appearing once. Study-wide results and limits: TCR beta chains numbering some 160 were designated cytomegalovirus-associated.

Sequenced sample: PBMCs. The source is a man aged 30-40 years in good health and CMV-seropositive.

The CDR3 DNA reads as TGTGCCAGCAGCCATGAAACGCGGAAAGCTTTCTTT. Translation gives CASSHETRKAFF. The J gene is TRBJ1-1, the V gene TRBV11-2; D is unclear. V was cut by 5 bases and J by 9 bases, with 13 bases left in between. This CDR3 has 12 amino acids. Germline CDR1 reads SGHAT; CDR2 reads FQNNGV.